A selection of T cell receptor beta chains follows, all from one sample in a study of T cell repertoires in cytomegalovirus infection. Their recognized antigens are unknown. TCRdb ran MiXCR on the reads and lists one entry per CDR3 protein. The sample records some 800,000 distinct CDR3 sequences, approximately 32% being singletons. Sequencing used cultured CD8+ T cells from PBMCs, obtained from culture after CMV antigen stimulation. These receptors were collected from a human donor in good health (CMV status not recorded). Some clones in this sample may be carry-over from other donors' samples. Each CDR3 is given without its conserved first and last residue. Each record gives: J gene, clone size, V gene, CDR3 protein. Only some rows state a clone size, as once, few, many or a class for expanded clones.

J: TRBJ2-7
size: many
V: TRBV7-9
CDR3: ASTPADTYEQY

J: TRBJ2-3
size: .
V: TRBV29-1
CDR3: SVTGVSTDTQY

J: TRBJ2-3
size: .
V: TRBV10-3
CDR3: AIRPTTTGADTQY

J: TRBJ2-1
size: .
V: TRBV19
CDR3: ASSTSTGGYNEQF

J: TRBJ2-5
size: .
V: TRBV28
CDR3: ASTASLAGQETQY

J: TRBJ2-3
size: .
V: TRBV7-9
CDR3: ASSVIGGPMDTQY

J: TRBJ2-3
size: once
V: TRBV20-1
CDR3: SAGTGSSTDTQY

J: TRBJ2-3
size: .
V: TRBV20-1
CDR3: SVTSGGAWIDTQY

J: TRBJ1-6
size: few
V: TRBV6-6
CDR3: ASSYSRGTGLPYNSPLH

J: TRBJ2-5
size: .
V: TRBV3-1
CDR3: ASSQDSNQETQY

J: TRBJ1-5
size: few
V: TRBV28
CDR3: ASRSTGGGNQPQH

J: TRBJ1-2
size: few
V: TRBV10-3
CDR3: AISESTDLNYGYT

J: TRBJ2-7
size: .
V: TRBV19
CDR3: ASSPTTGGFYEQY

J: TRBJ2-2
size: few
V: TRBV28
CDR3: ASSLWSQGSTGELF

J: TRBJ1-5
size: .
V: TRBV12-3/TRBV12-4
CDR3: ASSLRQYSNQPQH

J: TRBJ1-5
size: once
V: TRBV10-2
CDR3: ASSEEDSNQPQH

J: TRBJ2-1
size: few
V: TRBV11-2
CDR3: ASSLLEGGPHNEQF

J: TRBJ2-3
size: once
V: TRBV29-1
CDR3: SVDRTSGADTQY

J: TRBJ2-7
size: .
V: TRBV12-3/TRBV12-4
CDR3: ASSPGQGLHEQY

J: TRBJ1-1
size: many
V: TRBV7-2
CDR3: ASSLIRFNTEAF

J: TRBJ1-6
size: .
V: TRBV4-1
CDR3: ASEGGNNSPLH

J: TRBJ1-1
size: many
V: TRBV6-5
CDR3: ASSYGLDTEAF

J: TRBJ2-7
size: .
V: TRBV27
CDR3: ASYSEGSYEQY

J: TRBJ1-1
size: .
V: TRBV7-9
CDR3: ASSLGWIGGRGGTEAF

J: TRBJ1-1
size: .
V: TRBV6-8
CDR3: ASGPPGATEAF

J: TRBJ2-1
size: .
V: TRBV3-1
CDR3: ASSQKTGGLNYEQF

J: TRBJ1-1
size: once
V: TRBV19
CDR3: ASSTRSGGATEAF

J: TRBJ1-1
size: .
V: TRBV10-3
CDR3: AISEEENTEAF

J: TRBJ1-4
size: .
V: TRBV7-8
CDR3: ASSLGTLNEKLF

J: TRBJ1-1
size: .
V: TRBV19
CDR3: ASSIINSQNTEAF